A selection of T cell receptor beta chains follows, all from one sample in a study of cytomegalovirus exposure and HLA in healthy donors. Sequencing was performed with immunoSEQ multiplex PCR; in TCRdb, only in-frame clones are kept and a portion is missing. The top ten clones hold 4.2% of a sample with roughly 150,000 clones, about nine tenths of them seen once. Sequencing input: PBMCs. All receptors derive from a man between 18 and 29 years old in good health and CMV-seropositive. Each CDR3 is given with its conserved first and last residue. D genes are given only for firm matches. Size tells how often a clone was seen (once, few, many) or the class of an expanded clone, and some rows leave it out.

D: .
size: .
J: TRBJ1-5
V: TRBV11-1
DNA: TGTGCCAGCAGCTTACGCCCCCAAGGAGCCCAGCATTTT
CDR3: CASSLRPQGAQHF

D: .
size: .
J: TRBJ2-5
V: TRBV5-1
DNA: TGCGCCAGCAGCTCACTCCGGGAGACCCAGTACTTC
CDR3: CASSSLRETQYF

D: TRBD1
size: .
J: TRBJ1-2
V: TRBV28
DNA: TGTGCCAGCAGGGGGGGGAGACAGGGGGCTTTCGGCGGCTACACCTTC
CDR3: CASRGGRQGAFGGYTF

D: .
size: .
J: TRBJ1-4
V: TRBV27
DNA: TGTGCCAGCAGCCAAAGGGGCCCGAACGGAAATGAAAAACTGTTTTTT
CDR3: CASSQRGPNGNEKLFF

D: .
size: .
J: TRBJ2-1
V: TRBV5-1
DNA: TGCGCCAGCAGCATAGGAGCTGTATACAATGAGCAGTTCTTC
CDR3: CASSIGAVYNEQFF

D: TRBD1
size: few
J: TRBJ1-2
V: TRBV6-1
DNA: TGTGCCAGCAGTGAGCCGGGACAGACGAATGGCTACACCTTC
CDR3: CASSEPGQTNGYTF

D: .
size: .
J: TRBJ2-7
V: TRBV5-7
DNA: TGTGCCAGCAGCTTGGTAGTAGGGCGTCTAGCTTACGAGCAGTACTTC
CDR3: CASSLVVGRLAYEQYF

D: .
size: .
J: TRBJ2-7
V: TRBV4-2
DNA: TGTGCCAGCAGCCAGCGGACAGCCTACGAGCAGTACTTC
CDR3: CASSQRTAYEQYF

D: .
size: .
J: TRBJ2-2
V: TRBV25-1
DNA: TGTGCCAGCAGTGAATACGGACAGCCAAACACCGGGGAGCTGTTTTTT
CDR3: CASSEYGQPNTGELFF

D: .
size: few
J: TRBJ1-1
V: TRBV12-5
DNA: TGTGCTAGTGCTAGGACAGAGAACACTGAAGCTTTCTTT
CDR3: CASARTENTEAFF

D: .
size: .
J: TRBJ1-1
V: TRBV28
DNA: TGTGCCAGCAGTTTATGGCCCACAATGAACACTGAAGCTTTCTTT
CDR3: CASSLWPTMNTEAFF

D: .
size: .
J: TRBJ2-3
V: TRBV18
DNA: TGTGCCAGCTCACCGACAAGAACGACAGATACGCAGTATTTT
CDR3: CASSPTRTTDTQYF

D: .
size: .
J: TRBJ2-1
V: TRBV7-9
DNA: TGTGCCAGCAGCTTAAGGGGGAGGAAGGCGGGAGCCTCCTACAATGAGCAGTTCTTC
CDR3: CASSLRGRKAGASYNEQFF

D: TRBD1
size: once
J: TRBJ2-7
V: TRBV4-2
DNA: TGTGCCAGCAGCCATGCTTCGGGGGTGGTTTGGACAGGGGGCGAGCAGTACTTC
CDR3: CASSHASGVVWTGGEQYF

D: .
size: .
J: TRBJ1-1
V: TRBV27
DNA: TGTGCCAGCAGTTTTAACACTAGGAACACTGAAGCTTTCTTT
CDR3: CASSFNTRNTEAFF

D: .
size: .
J: TRBJ1-2
V: TRBV12-2
DNA: TGTGCAAGTCGGCGCCGCGGAAACTATGGCTACACCTTC
CDR3: CASRRRGNYGYTF

D: .
size: .
J: TRBJ2-3
V: TRBV7-6
DNA: TGTGCCAGCAGCCCGTGGGGGGGCACAGATACGCAGTATTTT
CDR3: CASSPWGGTDTQYF

D: .
size: few
J: TRBJ2-7
V: TRBV5-8
DNA: TGTGCCAGCAGCCCTCTGGAGAGAGTAAGAGAATACGAGCAGTACTTC
CDR3: CASSPLERVREYEQYF

D: .
size: .
J: TRBJ1-1
V: TRBV7-9
DNA: TGTGCCAGCTGCCTTCAGGGGAACACTGAAGCTTTCTTT
CDR3: CASCLQGNTEAFF

D: TRBD2
size: .
J: TRBJ2-5
V: TRBV7-8
DNA: TGTGCCAGCAGCCCCGGGGGGGTCGAGACCCAGTACTTC
CDR3: CASSPGGVETQYF